This T cell receptor (beta chain) was recorded in a study of blood T cell repertoires in COVID-19. Study background: Acute and convalescent COVID-19 specimens originated in the United States, Italy and Spain. From T cells, B-cell-depleted T cells, or PBMCs came the material, which was cDNA or gDNA.

Methods used by the authors: From reference gene primer amplification, estimates of nucleated cell counts were derived. Generated by immunoSEQ multiplex PCR, the TCRdb table keeps only in-frame clones and is missing some. V and J calls and clone size are copied from that table; D and trimming were computed from the DNA. The sample carries 300,000 to 350,000 clones, 87% recorded once. Patients of the Seattle cohort, enrolled during active infection, were followed longitudinally. The V and J ends lost 4 bases and 7 bases, in that order; junction bases with no gene match: 0. This CDR3 is built from 12 residues. Germline V gene data show CDR1 as KGHSH and CDR2 as LQKENI.

This clonotype originated in a woman in her fifties or sixties with COVID-19, enrolled during active disease. Source material: peripheral blood. The chain carries TRBV18 and TRBJ1-2; TRBD1 agrees at 10 bases. CDR3 amino acids: CASSRDRGGYTF. CDR3 nucleotide sequence: TGTGCCAGCTCACGGGACAGGGGTGGCTACACCTTC.